These 27 T cell receptor beta chains originate from one sample sequenced in a study of shared clonotypes between healthy human individuals. Naive CD8 populations comprised CD45RO-negative cells positively selected for CCR7, excluding terminally differentiated effector memory CD45RA+ cells. The method was immunoSEQ multiplex PCR; TCRdb's version includes in-frame clones alone and lacks a portion of them. The sample lists about 2.1 million clones; roughly 95% were seen once. The sample consisted of naive CD8+ T cells from PBMCs. The receptors originated from a man aged 18-30 years in good health. Some clones in this sample may be carry-over from other donors' samples.

The chain has TRBV6-1 and TRBJ2-7; 8 positions agree with TRBD1. The CDR3 contains 17 residues. Trimming took 3 bases from V and 4 from J; bases not matched to a gene: 14. The germline V gene encodes CDR1 MNHNS and CDR2 SASEGT. CDR3 protein: CASSEGPGAGGLYEQYF. CDR3 nucleotides: TGTGCCAGCAGTGAGGGACCCGGGGCAGGGGGCCTTTACGAGCAGTACTTC.

The rearrangement joins TRBV5-1 to TRBJ2-1, with 7 positions matching TRBD2. The trim removed 2 bases at V and 2 bases at J, leaving 4 bases unmatched. The CDR3 consists of 15 residues. Germline V gene lookup returns CDR1 SGHRS and CDR2 YFSETQ. The CDR3 bases are TGCGCCAGCAGCTTCGGTCTAGCGGCCTACAATGAGCAGTTCTTC. This sequence encodes CASSFGLAAYNEQFF. The whole variable domain, remainder taken from reference TRBV5-1 and TRBJ2-1, is KAGVTQTPRYLIKTRGQQVTLSCSPISGHRSVSWYQQTPGQGLQFLFEYFSETQRNKGNFPGRFSGRQFSNSRSEMNVSTLELGDSALYLCASSFGLAAYNEQFFGPGTRLTVL.

The table lists this clone with a count of one. CDR3 residues: CASSPSGSNTYEQYF. The CDR3, as DNA: TGTGCCAGCAGTCCTAGCGGGAGCAATACCTACGAGCAGTACTTC. The J gene is TRBJ2-7, the V gene TRBV27; 10 bases fit TRBD2. Germline V gene lookup returns CDR1 MNHEY and CDR2 SMNVEV (reference sequence). The CDR3 spans 15 residues. V dropped 5 bases and J dropped 2; count of bases not matched to a gene: 6.

The genes are TRBV25-1 and TRBJ2-1; 9 positions match TRBD2. Trimming cost V 4 bases and J 5 bases; bases outside gene matches: 6. The germline V gene encodes CDR1 MGHDK and CDR2 SYGVNS. This CDR3 is 15 amino acids long. The DNA for the CDR3 is TGTGCCAGCAGTGGAATAGCGGGGGTTGACAATGAGCAGTTCTTC. It yields the protein CASSGIAGVDNEQFF.

The rearrangement links TRBV7-8 to TRBJ2-5; 10 bases agree with TRBD2. V shed 2 bases, J shed 1 base, and the junction held 7 bases outside the gene matches. Germline V gives CDR1 SGHVS, CDR2 FQNEAQ. This CDR3 has 17 amino acids. CDR3 coding DNA: TGTGCCAGCAGCTTAAGGGCGGGGACTAGCGTCCAAGAGACCCAGTACTTC. Translating gives CASSLRAGTSVQETQYF.

A single count supports this clone. CDR3 sequence (DNA): TGTGCTAGTGGTTTGCTGGGGGAAGAGGGGGATGAGACCCAGTACTTC. It encodes CASGLLGEEGDETQYF. The V gene is TRBV12-5, the J gene TRBJ2-5; D possibly corresponds to TRBD1 (6 bases). V lost 2 bases and J lost 5, with 18 bases in between. Germline V CDR1 and CDR2: LGHNT, FRNRAP. The CDR3 spans 16 residues.

This sequence joins TRBV27 and TRBJ2-3; 9 bases agree with TRBD2. Germline values: CDR1 MNHEY, CDR2 SMNVEV (reference sequence). The CDR3 is 18 amino acids. J gave up 4 bases and V 7 bases, and 18 bases lay outside the gene matches. CDR3 sequence: CASTGRLAGPPRADTQYF. DNA of the CDR3: TGTGCCAGCACAGGGCGGCTAGCGGGACCCCCTCGGGCAGATACGCAGTATTTT.

The chain has TRBV5-1 and TRBJ2-2, with TRBD1 matching over 8 bases. This CDR3 region has 14 residues. Trimming cost V 5 bases and J 1 base; bases outside gene matches: 1. CDR1 SGHRS and CDR2 YFSETQ come from the germline V gene. The CDR3 protein is CASRGQENTGELFF. CDR3 in DNA: TGCGCCAGCAGGGGACAGGAGAACACCGGGGAGCTGTTTTTT.

V and J are TRBV11-2 and TRBJ2-2, with 9 bases fitting TRBD2. This CDR3 contains 16 residues. Trimming cost V 5 bases and J 6 bases; bases outside gene matches: 10. The germline V gene encodes CDR1 SGHAT and CDR2 FQNNGV. CDR3 region: CASSPRGGGRAGELFF. The CDR3 DNA is TGTGCCAGCAGCCCCCGAGGGGGCGGGAGGGCCGGGGAGCTGTTTTTT.

With respect to this clone: The sample carries other DNA sequences with the same CDR3. The chain uses TRBV7-3 and TRBJ2-1; D gene unclear. Germline CDR1 is SGHTA and CDR2 is FQGTGA. Trimming pared 2 bases from V and 4 bases from J, leaving 6 bases between. The length of the CDR3 is 13 residues. The CDR3 protein is CASSLGSYNEQFF. The CDR3 nucleotides are TGTGCCAGCAGCTTAGGCAGTTACAATGAGCAGTTCTTC.

A few counts support this clone. This chain joins TRBV19 and TRBJ1-1, with TRBD1 matching over 8 bases. The CDR3 runs to 12 residues. V lost 7 bases and J lost 5; bases outside the gene matches: 3. The germline CDR1 and CDR2 sequences are LNHDA and SQIVND (reference sequence). The CDR3 loop reads CASITGGTEAFF. CDR3 sequence (DNA): TGTGCCAGTATCACAGGGGGGACTGAAGCTTTCTTT.

J is TRBJ2-5 and V is TRBV7-9; no clear D. The J call may be in error: the DNA end matches TRBJ2-7 better. The germline V gene has CDR1 SEHNR and CDR2 FQNEAQ (reference sequence). CDR3 length: 13 amino acids. As DNA, the CDR3 is TGTGCCACCCAGCCGGGCCACTCCTACGAGCAGTACTTC. Translating gives CATQPGHSYEQYF.

V is TRBV6-6 and J is TRBJ2-1; TRBD2 aligns across 7 bases. The CDR3 has 16 amino acids. Trimming cost V 7 bases and J 0 bases; bases outside gene matches: 9. Germline CDR1 MNHNY, CDR2 SVGAGI (reference sequence). The CDR3 nucleotides are TGTGCCAGCACTCCCGGCCCGGGGGGCTCCTACAATGAGCAGTTCTTC. This codes for CASTPGPGGSYNEQFF.

This chain joins TRBV14 and TRBJ2-3; D is uncertain. The CDR3 runs to 15 residues. Trimming stripped 3 bases from V and 2 bases from J, with 12 bases between. Germline V gene sequence: CDR1 SGHDN, CDR2 FVKESK. The CDR3 protein is CASSHLSGITDTQYF. The DNA for the CDR3 is TGTGCCAGCAGCCATCTGTCAGGAATCACAGATACGCAGTATTTT.

The V call is TRBV28, the J call TRBJ2-5; TRBD1 matches at 11 bases. The CDR3 has 14 residues. Trimming took 5 bases from V and 5 from J; bases not matched to a gene: 4. CDR1 is MDHEN, CDR2 SYDVKM, per germline. The CDR3 DNA is TGTGCCAGCAGTGCCCGGGACAGGGGGGAGACCCAGTACTTC. Its translation is CASSARDRGETQYF.

The genes are TRBV5-6 and TRBJ2-5; 15 bases fit TRBD2. J was trimmed by 5 bases and V by 0 bases; bases with no gene match: 8. CDR1 is SGHDT and CDR2 is YYEEEE in the germline V gene. The CDR3 has 18 residues. The CDR3 reads CASSLAGLAGGTGETQYF. For the CDR3, the DNA is TGTGCCAGCAGCTTGGCGGGACTAGCGGGAGGAACGGGGGAGACCCAGTACTTC.

V gene TRBV29-1 combines with J gene TRBJ1-1, with TRBD1 matching 9 bases. From germline, CDR1 is SQVTM and CDR2 ANQGSEA. The length of the CDR3 is 12 residues. V lost 6 bases to trimming and J lost 9 bases; unmatched junction nucleotides: 8. CDR3: CSVAGGQGKAFF. As DNA, the CDR3 is TGCAGCGTGGCGGGAGGACAGGGGAAAGCTTTCTTT.

The chain links TRBV28 to TRBJ1-4; TRBD1 matches 8 bases. The CDR3 covers 14 residues. CDR1 is MDHEN and CDR2 is SYDVKM in the germline V gene. V lost 6 bases and J lost 8; bases outside the gene matches: 8. The CDR3 loop is CASRTQGVAEKLFF. The CDR3 bases are TGTGCCAGCAGGACACAGGGGGTGGCGGAAAAACTGTTTTTT.

This clone has only one observation. V usage is TRBV5-1 and J usage is TRBJ1-2; D is unresolved. Germline loops: CDR1 SGHRS, CDR2 YFSETQ. CDR3 size: 11 residues. The ends were cut back, 4 bases at V and 8 bases at J, with 9 bases in the middle. The CDR3 region has the DNA TGCGCCAGCAGCGGGCCCCAGGGCTACACCTTC. It codes for CASSGPQGYTF.

This chain links TRBV19 with TRBJ2-1; D may be TRBD1 (5 bases). V was shortened by 1 base and J by 5 bases, with 12 bases between the two germline ends. Germline V gene lookup returns CDR1 LNHDA and CDR2 SQIVND (reference sequence). The CDR3 runs to 15 residues. The CDR3 DNA reads as TGTGCCAGTAGTATAGGGAGTTCAGGGCACAATGAGCAGTTCTTC. The encoded protein is CASSIGSSGHNEQFF.

V is TRBV7-9 and J is TRBJ2-1, with TRBD2 matching over 9 bases. Trimming took 1 base from V and 4 from J; bases not matched to a gene: 11. CDR1 is SEHNR, CDR2 FQNEAQ, per germline (reference sequence). This CDR3 contains 18 residues. The CDR3 region is CASSLVAPPAGGYNEQFF. The DNA for the CDR3 is TGTGCCAGCAGCTTAGTTGCCCCCCCTGCGGGAGGGTACAATGAGCAGTTCTTC.

Worth noting for this clone: Other DNA sequences within the sample encode an identical CDR3. The chain carries TRBV7-2 and TRBJ2-7, with TRBD1 identical over 7 bases. This CDR3 comprises 15 residues. V gave up 1 base and J gave up 2 bases; unmatched junction bases: 5. In germline, CDR1 is SGHTA, CDR2 FQGNSA. DNA for the CDR3: TGTGCCAGCAGCTTAGTTACAGGGGTGACCTACGAGCAGTACTTC. Its translation is CASSLVTGVTYEQYF.

The chain recombines TRBV19 with TRBJ2-5; TRBD1 or TRBD2 may be the D gene (5 bases each). V lost 2 bases, J lost 0 bases, and 10 bases lay in between. The germline V gene has CDR1 LNHDA and CDR2 SQIVND (reference sequence). The CDR3 contains 15 residues. The CDR3 here is CASSILGAYQETQYF. In nucleotides, the CDR3 is TGTGCCAGTAGTATACTCGGGGCGTACCAAGAGACCCAGTACTTC. Looking up the rest from reference TRBV19 and TRBJ2-5 gives the full variable domain: DGGITQSPKYLFRKEGQNVTLSCEQNLNHDAMYWYRQDPGQGLRLIYYSQIVNDFQKGDIAEGYSVSREKKESFPLTVTSAQKNPTAFYLCASSILGAYQETQYFGPGTRLLVL.

This clone was counted a single time. The V gene is TRBV9, the J gene TRBJ2-6, with TRBD2 identical over 9 bases. The CDR3 length is 20 residues. V trimming: 1 base; J trimming: 0 bases; junction bases outside the gene matches: 11. Per germline, CDR1 SGDLS and CDR2 YYNGEE. The CDR3 coding sequence is TGTGCCAGCAGCGTACCCACCGGACTAGCGAGGGGCTCTGGGGCCAACGTCCTGACTTTC. This encodes CASSVPTGLARGSGANVLTF.

This chain connects TRBV7-9 to TRBJ1-2; TRBD1 matches at 7 bases. V lost 3 bases and J lost 3; bases outside the gene matches: 7. Germline loops: CDR1 SEHNR, CDR2 FQNEAQ (reference sequence). This CDR3 spans 15 amino acids. CDR3 DNA sequence: TGTGCCAGCAGCTTTTTAGACAGGGCGGACTATGGCTACACCTTC. Translation: CASSFLDRADYGYTF.

This rearrangement joins TRBV7-9 to TRBJ2-4, with TRBD1 matching over 8 bases. The germline CDR1 and CDR2 sequences are SEHNR and FQNEAQ (reference sequence). J was trimmed by 0 bases and V by 4 bases; bases with no gene match: 11. The CDR3 covers 18 residues. The CDR3 bases are TGTGCCAGCAGCTCCGACGAGGGACAGGTTCTAGCCAAAAACATTCAGTACTTC. Translated: CASSSDEGQVLAKNIQYF.

The CDR3: CASSQPGTALTQYF. CDR3 nucleotide sequence: TGCGCCAGCAGCCAACCAGGGACAGCCCTTACGCAGTATTTT. The chain recombines TRBV4-1 with TRBJ2-3; the match to TRBD1 covers 7 bases. Trimming at V came to 2 bases and at J to 8 bases, leaving 7 bases not matched to a gene. Germline V gene data show CDR1 as MGHRA and CDR2 as YSYEKL. This CDR3 spans 14 amino acids.